The sequence of this T cell receptor (beta chain) was determined in a study of blood T cell repertoires in COVID-19. How the authors handled the data: Amplification of reference gene primers was used by the study to estimate nucleated cell counts. Profiling relied on immunoSEQ multiplex PCR, and the TCRdb table lists in-frame clones only, not all of them. V, J and clone size were drawn from that table, and D and trimming were deduced from the DNA. Among some 83,000 clones listed, around 86% were seen once. Germline CDR1 MDHEN, CDR2 SYDVKM. Trimming stripped 4 bases from V and 9 bases from J, with 10 bases between. The CDR3 runs 12 residues.

The TCR was taken from an older man with acute or convalescent COVID-19. Sequenced sample: peripheral blood. The chain couples TRBV28 to TRBJ1-3; unclear D gene. The CDR3 region has the DNA TGTGCCAGCAGTTCGCCGGGGAGCACCATATATTTT. This sequence encodes CASSSPGSTIYF. Using reference TRBV28 and TRBJ1-3 for the parts outside the CDR3, the full variable domain is DVKVTQSSRYLVKRTGEKVFLECVQDMDHENMFWYRQDPGLGLRLIYFSYDVKMKEKGDIPEGYSVSREKKERFSLILESASTNQTSMYLCASSSPGSTIYFGEGSWLTVV.